Here is one TCR beta chain with its context. Its specificity is not known. This CDR3 contains 15 residues. Germline V gene lookup returns CDR1 SGHRS and CDR2 YFSETQ. V lost 5 bases, J lost 0 bases, and 15 bases lay in between. Nominally healthy donors provided the samples, though records likely missed some immune exposures. The primer mix had 60 Vbeta and 13 Jbeta primers. Sequenced by immunoSEQ multiplex PCR; TCRdb stores in-frame clones only, minus some. The sample lists around 200,000 clones, around three quarters occurring once. The sample is drawn from a study of cytomegalovirus exposure and HLA in healthy donors. The study, taken as a whole, reports: The study reported that TCR beta sequences accurately predicted HLA-A and HLA-B alleles in most subjects.

The source material was PBMCs. This clonotype originated in a man aged 35-49 years in good health and CMV-seronegative. The V and J genes are TRBV5-1 and TRBJ2-7; D perhaps matches TRBD1 (6 bases). The CDR3 DNA is TGCGCCAGCAGTGGGCTGACAGGAAACTCCTACGAGCAGTACTTC. Translating it yields CASSGLTGNSYEQYF.